This T cell receptor beta chain was recorded in a study of blood T cell repertoires in COVID-19. As for the study in general: Sites in the United States, Italy and Spain provided acute and convalescent COVID-19 samples.

Study processing details: By means of reference gene primer amplification, nucleated cell counts were estimated. Clones were sequenced by immunoSEQ multiplex PCR, and TCRdb holds only the in-frame ones, with some missing. That table supplies the V and J calls and clone size; D and trimming were determined from the DNA. The repertoire consists of 250,000 to 350,000 clones, with around 89% occurring once and the leading ten covering 6.3%. Germline V lookup: CDR1 MNHNS, CDR2 SASEGT. V dropped 2 bases and J dropped 8 bases, with 7 bases sitting between them. The CDR3 totals 12 residues. The receptor was isolated from a woman aged 45 to 65 with COVID-19, enrolled during active disease. Sequenced material: peripheral blood. This chain joins TRBV6-1 and TRBJ2-4; D not resolved. The CDR3 region is CASSETVDIQYF. CDR3 nucleotides: TGTGCCAGCAGTGAAACGGTTGACATTCAGTACTTC.